This T cell receptor (beta chain) was captured by sequencing in a study of sequential checkpoint blockade in melanoma. Turning to the study itself: DNA from 91 pretreatment tumor samples underwent TCRβ immunosequencing. Twenty-two patients had matched tumor biopsies before treatment and at week 13 after nivolumab or ipilimumab alone. Whole-study findings and limits: Patients with week-13 increases in T-cell fraction and clonality benefited about 30 times more often.

Notes on this clone: Its antigen is still unknown.

TCRdb's table, derived via immunoSEQ multiplex PCR, lists solely in-frame clones and lacks some. The data contain approximately 8,000 clones, 28% of them singletons. V lost 7 bases to trimming and J lost 6 bases, with 18 bases between them. Germline V CDR1 and CDR2: MGHDK, SYGVNS. The CDR3 contains 14 residues. Specified treatment: randomized to nivolumab then ipilimumab (arm A) or the reverse (arm B). No patient had prior DNA-damaging chemotherapy. This sample comprised tumor tissue (inferred from file names), obtained from a patient given nivolumab and ipilimumab in sequence. The chain couples TRBV25-1 to TRBJ1-2; D perhaps matches TRBD1 (6 bases). This TCR was recovered from a human donor with melanoma. DNA for the CDR3: TGTGCCAGCAACACAGGGCGGAGGGTGGATGGCTACACCTTC. It encodes CASNTGRRVDGYTF.